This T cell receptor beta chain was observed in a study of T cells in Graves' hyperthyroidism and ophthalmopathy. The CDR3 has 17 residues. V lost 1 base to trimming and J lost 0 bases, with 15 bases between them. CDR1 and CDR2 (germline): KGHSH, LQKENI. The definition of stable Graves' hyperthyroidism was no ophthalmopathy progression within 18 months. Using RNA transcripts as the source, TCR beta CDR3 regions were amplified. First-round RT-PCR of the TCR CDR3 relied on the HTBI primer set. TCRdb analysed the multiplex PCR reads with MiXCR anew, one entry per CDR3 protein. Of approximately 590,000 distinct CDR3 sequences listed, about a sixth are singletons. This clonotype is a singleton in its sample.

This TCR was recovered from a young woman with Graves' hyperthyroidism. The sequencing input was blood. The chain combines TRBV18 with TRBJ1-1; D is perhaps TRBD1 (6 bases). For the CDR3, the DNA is TGTGCCAGCTCACCACGTATTCGGACAGAAATGAACACTGAAGCTTTCTTT. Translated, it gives CASSPRIRTEMNTEAFF. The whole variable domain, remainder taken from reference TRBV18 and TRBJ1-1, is NAGVMQNPRHLVRRRGQEARLRCSPMKGHSHVYWYRQLPEEGLKFMVYLQKENIIDESGMPKERFSAEFPKEGPSILRIQQVVRGDSAAYFCASSPRIRTEMNTEAFFGQGTRLTVV.